This is a list of T cell receptor beta chains from one sample in a study of blood T cell repertoires in COVID-19. Libraries were prepared by immunoSEQ multiplex PCR; TCRdb keeps only in-frame clonotypes and omits some of them. This sample yields hundreds of thousands of clones, of which more than 75% are seen a single time; roughly 1.6% belongs to the top ten. The specimen was PBMCs or T cells enriched from blood (not recorded which). The receptors originated from a woman aged 45-65 years who had recovered from COVID-19. CDR3s include the opening cysteine and the closing phenylalanine or tryptophan. The order of the fields is V gene, clone size, J gene, D gene, CDR3 protein, CDR3 DNA. A D gene is named only where the DNA matches it firmly. A clone size is listed for some rows: how often the clone was seen (once, few, many), or a class if it is expanded.

TRBV7-9	-	TRBJ2-7	-	CASSLGGDSGPEQYF	TGTGCCAGCAGCTTGGGAGGCGACTCGGGGCCCGAGCAGTACTTC
TRBV5-1	-	TRBJ2-3	-	CASSLVGPSTDTQYF	TGCGCCAGCAGCTTGGTCGGTCCTAGCACAGATACGCAGTATTTT
TRBV24-1	-	TRBJ2-5	TRBD2	CATSDPATSGGGETQYF	TGTGCCACCAGTGATCCGGCGACTAGCGGGGGGGGAGAGACCCAGTACTTC
TRBV27	-	TRBJ2-7	-	CASGNYEQYF	TGTGCCAGCGGCAACTACGAGCAGTACTTC
TRBV6-5	-	TRBJ1-5	TRBD1	CASGTGTSNQPQHF	TGTGCCAGCGGGACAGGGACAAGCAATCAGCCCCAGCATTTT
TRBV27	-	TRBJ1-1	TRBD1	CASSTGQGAEAFF	TGTGCCAGCAGTACCGGACAGGGCGCTGAAGCTTTCTTT
TRBV27	-	TRBJ1-5	-	CASSFRGNQPQHF	TGTGCCAGCAGTTTTCGGGGGAATCAGCCCCAGCATTTT
TRBV5-4	-	TRBJ1-1	-	CASSLGGRGDAAFF	TGTGCCAGCAGCTTGGGCGGGCGGGGGGACGCAGCTTTCTTT
TRBV14	-	TRBJ1-1	-	CASSPNTEAFF	TGTGCCAGCAGCCCTAACACTGAAGCTTTCTTT
TRBV5-1	-	TRBJ2-1	-	CASRLSPGVRNEQFF	TGCGCCAGCAGGCTGTCCCCGGGGGTGAGAAATGAGCAGTTCTTC
TRBV28	few	TRBJ2-1	-	CASSLWTPSAGVVDEQFF	TGTGCCAGCAGTTTATGGACCCCGAGCGCCGGGGTGGTCGATGAGCAGTTCTTC
TRBV24-1	-	TRBJ2-2	TRBD1	CATSDTGQGNTGELFF	TGTGCCACCAGTGACACCGGACAGGGAAACACCGGGGAGCTGTTTTTT
TRBV2	-	TRBJ1-4	TRBD1	CASSTRQGIAEKLFF	TGTGCCAGCAGTACTCGACAGGGTATTGCTGAAAAACTGTTTTTT
TRBV7-2	-	TRBJ1-2	-	CASSLGLLGGYGYTF	TGTGCCAGCAGCTTGGGGTTGCTCGGGGGTTATGGCTACACCTTC
TRBV6-5	-	TRBJ1-1	TRBD1	CASKRQGNTEAFF	TGTGCCAGCAAACGACAGGGGAACACTGAAGCTTTCTTT
TRBV15	once	TRBJ2-7	-	CATREDQNYEQYF	TGTGCCACCAGGGAGGACCAGAACTACGAGCAGTACTTC
TRBV28	-	TRBJ1-3	TRBD1	CARARDGTGGAGNTIYF	TGTGCCAGGGCAAGAGATGGGACAGGGGGAGCTGGAAACACCATATATTTT
TRBV19	-	TRBJ2-1	TRBD1	CASKNLGQGAYNEQFF	TGTGCCAGCAAAAACCTCGGACAGGGAGCCTACAATGAGCAGTTCTTC
TRBV10-2	-	TRBJ2-3	TRBD2	CASNLAGSTQYF	TGCGCCAGCAATCTAGCGGGAAGCACGCAGTATTTT
TRBV19	-	TRBJ2-3	-	CASREQSTDTQYF	TGTGCCAGTAGGGAGCAGAGCACAGATACGCAGTATTTT
TRBV2	once	TRBJ2-7	-	CASSERSHEQYF	TGTGCCAGCAGTGAACGGTCCCACGAGCAGTACTTC
TRBV24-1	-	TRBJ2-3	-	CATSDLKRGDTQYF	TGTGCCACCAGTGATTTGAAAAGGGGAGATACGCAGTATTTT
TRBV10-1	once	TRBJ1-3	-	CASPRRGNTIYF	TGCGCCAGCCCTAGGAGGGGAAACACCATATATTTT
TRBV24-1	-	TRBJ2-1	TRBD2	CATSDLSSGRYNEQFF	TGTGCCACCAGTGATTTGTCTAGCGGGAGATACAATGAGCAGTTCTTC
TRBV5-1	-	TRBJ2-3	TRBD2	CASSSHLAGGGITDTQYF	TGCGCCAGCAGCTCCCACCTCGCGGGAGGGGGGATCACAGATACGCAGTATTTT
TRBV30	-	TRBJ1-1	-	CAWSVFGGTEAFF	TGTGCCTGGAGTGTATTTGGGGGGACTGAAGCTTTCTTT
TRBV9	-	TRBJ2-7	TRBD1	CASSAGQWSYEQYF	TGTGCCAGCAGCGCGGGACAGTGGTCCTACGAGCAGTACTTC
TRBV7-2	-	TRBJ1-2	-	CASPVEDGYTF	TGTGCCAGCCCAGTTGAAGATGGCTACACCTTC
TRBV11-2	-	TRBJ2-5	TRBD2	CASSPALADQETQYF	TGTGCCAGCAGCCCCGCCCTAGCGGACCAAGAGACCCAGTACTTC
TRBV30	-	TRBJ2-2	-	CAWSVGADYTGELFF	TGTGCCTGGAGTGTAGGAGCGGATTACACCGGGGAGCTGTTTTTT
TRBV5-1	-	TRBJ2-7	-	CASSPVGGSSYEQYF	TGCGCCAGCAGTCCTGTAGGGGGTAGCTCCTACGAGCAGTACTTC
TRBV5-1	-	TRBJ2-7	TRBD2	CASSLMASGTYEQYF	TGCGCCAGCAGCTTGATGGCTAGCGGGACCTACGAGCAGTACTTC
TRBV12-3/TRBV12-4	-	TRBJ1-5	-	CASSLGPNQPQHF	TGTGCCAGCAGTTTAGGTCCTAATCAGCCCCAGCATTTT
TRBV11-1	-	TRBJ2-7	-	CASSPMFRGREQYF	TGTGCCAGCAGCCCAATGTTCCGAGGGAGAGAGCAGTACTTC
TRBV10-3	-	TRBJ2-7	-	CAIRAGTLSGEQYF	TGTGCCATCAGAGCCGGGACATTATCGGGAGAGCAGTACTTC
TRBV18	once	TRBJ1-1	-	CASSATQENTEAFF	TGTGCCAGCTCTGCAACTCAGGAAAACACTGAAGCTTTCTTT
TRBV19	-	TRBJ1-2	-	CASSSIEGSAPGYGYTF	TGTGCCAGTAGTTCCATTGAAGGCTCCGCGCCGGGTTATGGCTACACCTTC
TRBV28	once	TRBJ2-7	-	CASSITGRSSYEQYF	TGTGCCAGCAGTATCACAGGGAGAAGCTCCTACGAGCAGTACTTC
TRBV28	-	TRBJ2-7	-	CASSSTRSYEQYF	TGTGCCAGCAGTTCCACTAGAAGCTACGAGCAGTACTTC
TRBV10-1	-	TRBJ2-5	-	CASSEWRVGETQYF	TGCGCCAGCAGTGAGTGGAGGGTTGGAGAGACCCAGTACTTC
TRBV11-3	-	TRBJ2-3	-	CASSRGGGVGDTQYF	TGTGCCAGCAGCCGGGGCGGGGGCGTAGGTGATACGCAGTATTTT
TRBV5-4	-	TRBJ2-7	TRBD2	CASSLGTSGRPYEQYF	TGTGCCAGCAGCTTGGGGACTAGCGGGAGACCCTACGAGCAGTACTTC
TRBV5-6	-	TRBJ2-7	TRBD2	CASSLDLLAGLQHEQYF	TGTGCCAGCAGCTTGGATCTCCTAGCGGGATTGCAGCACGAGCAGTACTTC
TRBV24-1	-	TRBJ2-3	-	CATSDLLLLFGRTDTQYF	TGTGCCACCAGTGATCTACTACTACTTTTTGGGAGGACAGATACGCAGTATTTT
TRBV2	-	TRBJ2-3	-	CASSELTEGESSQYF	TGTGCCAGCAGTGAATTAACAGAGGGGGAGTCGTCGCAGTATTTT
TRBV4-2	-	TRBJ2-3	-	CASSQDPRDSDTQYF	TGTGCCAGCAGCCAAGATCCGCGGGACTCAGATACGCAGTATTTT
TRBV5-5	-	TRBJ2-7	-	CASSVPGSYEQYF	TGTGCCAGCAGCGTTCCAGGGTCGTACGAGCAGTACTTC
TRBV5-5	-	TRBJ2-3	TRBD2	CASSSQIQLAGADTQYF	TGTGCCAGCAGCTCGCAAATACAACTAGCGGGAGCAGATACGCAGTATTTT
TRBV6-2/TRBV6-3	-	TRBJ2-1	TRBD2	CASSFSSGSLHNEQFF	TGTGCCAGCAGTTTCTCCAGCGGGAGTCTCCACAATGAGCAGTTCTTC
TRBV2	-	TRBJ1-5	-	CASSPPGSNQPQHF	TGTGCCAGCAGTCCACCGGGGAGCAATCAGCCCCAGCATTTT
TRBV15	-	TRBJ2-7	TRBD1	CATSRAGTGGYEQYF	TGTGCCACCAGCAGAGCGGGGACAGGGGGCTACGAGCAGTACTTC
TRBV6-6	-	TRBJ1-1	-	CASSPLPWAIDTEAFF	TGTGCCAGCAGTCCCCTTCCCTGGGCGATAGACACTGAAGCTTTCTTT